The 29 T cell receptor beta chains below were found in one sample sequenced in a study of Tregs in tolerant kidney transplant recipients. Mixed chimerism was transient after nonmyeloablative marrow transplants from related graft donors. Generated by immunoSEQ multiplex PCR, the TCRdb table keeps only in-frame clones and is missing some. The sample records around 50,000 clones, more than 70% being singletons. The sequenced sample was CD8+ T cells from blood (PBMCs), obtained 12 months after the transplant. The source of these receptors is a human patient who received a combined kidney and bone marrow transplant. Certain T cells may be donor cells from the graft.

This clone has only a few counts. The chain uses TRBV5-6 and TRBJ2-1; TRBD1 agrees at 9 bases. V lost 3 bases to trimming and J lost 6 bases; unmatched junction nucleotides: 4. CDR1 and CDR2 (germline): SGHDT, YYEEEE. This CDR3 region has 14 residues. Here the CDR3 DNA reads TGTGCCAGCAGCTACCCGACAGGGGGCAATGAGCAGTTCTTC. Protein: CASSYPTGGNEQFF.

The count of this clone is one. The chain uses TRBV5-4 and TRBJ1-2, with TRBD1 matching over 11 bases. The germline V gene has CDR1 SGHNT and CDR2 YYREEE (reference sequence). Trimming took 0 bases from V and 6 from J; bases not matched to a gene: 7. The CDR3 is made up of 16 amino acids. The chain's CDR3 is CASSLVTGTGGNGYTF. The CDR3 region has the DNA TGTGCCAGCAGCTTGGTTACCGGGACAGGGGGAAATGGCTACACCTTC.

This chain joins TRBV6-5 and TRBJ2-1; weak D call: TRBD1 (6 bases). Germline CDR1 reads MNHEY; CDR2 reads SVGAGI. Trimming shortened V by 7 bases and J by 3 bases, and 10 bases separated the two germline ends. The CDR3 totals 13 residues. The CDR3 nucleotides are TGTGCCAGCACGGGGACAATCTACAATGAGCAGTTCTTC. Amino acid sequence: CASTGTIYNEQFF.

This chain joins TRBV5-4 and TRBJ2-3, with 9 bases matching TRBD2. Looked up from germline, CDR1 is SGHNT and CDR2 is YYREEE (reference sequence). Germline trimming cut 0 bases from V and 15 bases from J; bases unmatched to any gene: 20. The CDR3 is 17 amino acids. CDR3 bases: TGTGCCAGCAGCTTGGAACCCCGGTTTAGCGGGGGACCCGAGGAATATTTT. Protein product: CASSLEPRFSGGPEEYF.

Only one count was recorded for this clone. This chain connects TRBV4-1 to TRBJ2-5; 8 nucleotides line up with TRBD1. The V and J ends lost 0 bases and 2 bases, in that order; junction bases with no gene match: 5. The CDR3 loop spans 16 amino acids. Germline V gives CDR1 MGHRA, CDR2 YSYEKL. Here the CDR3 reads CASSQDGTGLQETQYF. CDR3 sequence (DNA): TGCGCCAGCAGCCAAGATGGGACAGGATTGCAAGAGACCCAGTACTTC.

This chain links TRBV27 with TRBJ2-7; 8 nucleotides align to TRBD2. Per the germline V gene, CDR1 is MNHEY and CDR2 is SMNVEV (reference sequence). V shed 0 bases and J 7 bases; nucleotides not matched to a gene: 8. The CDR3 runs 15 residues. The CDR3 protein is CASSLSLAGIDEQYF. CDR3 nucleotides: TGTGCCAGCAGTTTATCATTAGCGGGGATAGATGAGCAGTACTTC.

This clone is large. The chain uses TRBV5-4 and TRBJ2-1; unclear D gene. The CDR3 sequence is 13 residues long. CDR1 is SGHNT, CDR2 YYREEE, per germline (reference sequence). V was clipped by 3 bases and J by 8 bases, with 12 bases between them. CDR3 bases: TGTGCCAGCAGCTACACCCAGGTCCATGAGCAGTTCTTC. This gives the protein CASSYTQVHEQFF.

The rearrangement uses TRBV13 and TRBJ2-7; 11 nucleotides agree with TRBD2. The V gene's germline CDR1 is PRHDT and CDR2 FYEKMQ (reference sequence). The CDR3 contains 16 residues. V was clipped by 1 base and J by 6 bases; unmatched bases: 8. DNA of the CDR3: TGTGCCAGCAGCTTAGCTCTTAGCGGGAGGGGCTCCGAGCAGTACTTC. Its protein is CASSLALSGRGSEQYF.

This clone was recorded only once. V and J are TRBV27 and TRBJ2-1; 8 bases are shared with TRBD2. CDR3 length: 14 amino acids. Per the germline V gene, CDR1 is MNHEY and CDR2 is SMNVEV (reference sequence). J lost 4 bases, V lost 5 bases, and 4 bases had no gene match. Here the CDR3 reads CASSPGGHYNEQFF. CDR3 nucleotides: TGTGCCAGCAGTCCGGGGGGGCATTACAATGAGCAGTTCTTC.

This rearrangement joins TRBV6-1 to TRBJ1-2; D unresolved. The CDR3 consists of 16 residues. Germline V gene sequence: CDR1 MNHNS, CDR2 SASEGT. V gave up 3 bases and J gave up 5 bases, with 19 bases separating them. The CDR3 region is CASSEAYPGGMYGYTF. The CDR3, as DNA: TGTGCCAGCAGTGAGGCTTATCCGGGTGGAATGTATGGCTACACCTTC.

The chain uses TRBV7-2 and TRBJ2-3, with D maybe TRBD2 (6 bases). The length of the CDR3 is 17 residues. V lost 4 bases to trimming and J lost 2 bases, with 19 bases between them. Germline V gene data show CDR1 as SGHTA and CDR2 as FQGNSA. The CDR3 is CASSSPSTGALTDTQYF. CDR3 nucleotides: TGTGCCAGCAGCTCACCCTCGACGGGAGCACTCACAGATACGCAGTATTTT.

In its sample, this clone was seen once. The chain uses TRBV5-1 and TRBJ1-5, with unresolved D. V lost 3 bases to trimming and J lost 2 bases, with 12 bases between them. This CDR3 comprises 15 residues. In germline, CDR1 is SGHRS, CDR2 YFSETQ. The CDR3 DNA reads as TGCGCCAGCAGCTCCTTAAAATGCGGCAATCAGCCCCAGCATTTT. It translates to CASSSLKCGNQPQHF. The full variable domain, in which reference TRBV5-1 and TRBJ1-5 provide the parts outside the CDR3, is KAGVTQTPRYLIKTRGQQVTLSCSPISGHRSVSWYQQTPGQGLQFLFEYFSETQRNKGNFPGRFSGRQFSNSRSEMNVSTLELGDSALYLCASSSLKCGNQPQHFGDGTRLSIL.

The chain is built from TRBV11-2 and TRBJ1-1; D perhaps matches TRBD1 (6 bases). V shed 4 bases and J shed 3 bases, with 15 bases lying between them. This CDR3 comprises 15 residues. The germline V gene encodes CDR1 SGHAT and CDR2 FQNNGV. CDR3 sequence (DNA): TGTGCCAGCAGCTGGTACAGGGACGAGGACACTGAAGCTTTCTTT. This translates into CASSWYRDEDTEAFF.

This chain links TRBV9 with TRBJ2-7; weak D call: TRBD1 (6 bases). This CDR3 spans 13 amino acids. The V end lost 4 bases, the J end lost 0 bases, and 8 bases lay between the germline ends. Germline CDR1 SGDLS, CDR2 YYNGEE. CDR3 DNA: TGTGCCAGCAGCCAGGGGTCCTCCTACGAGCAGTACTTC. Residues: CASSQGSSYEQYF.

V and J are TRBV7-2 and TRBJ2-3, with 9 bases that match TRBD2. This CDR3 has 15 residues. J gave up 1 base and V 3 bases, and 2 bases lay outside the gene matches. The germline CDR1 and CDR2 sequences are SGHTA and FQGNSA. DNA of the CDR3: TGTGCCAGCAGCTTCTGGACTAGCGGCACAGATACGCAGTATTTT. Encoded protein: CASSFWTSGTDTQYF.

Relative to its sample, this clone is medium-sized. The chain is built from TRBV6-1 and TRBJ2-7; TRBD1 is a possible D gene (6 bases). V was trimmed by 11 bases and J by 2 bases, leaving 10 bases between them. The CDR3 has 11 residues. CDR1 is MNHNS and CDR2 is SASEGT in the germline V gene. The CDR3 sequence is CAGGGAYEQYF. For the CDR3, the DNA is TGTGCCGGGGGCGGTGCCTACGAGCAGTACTTC.

This clone appeared once. The rearrangement uses TRBV30 and TRBJ1-5; D remains ambiguous. This CDR3 has 13 amino acids. Germline assignment: CDR1 GTSNPN and CDR2 SVGIG (reference sequence). V lost 2 bases and J lost 5, with 10 bases in between. The CDR3 protein is CAWSTGGDQPQHF. The CDR3 DNA reads TGTGCCTGGAGTACGGGAGGCGATCAGCCCCAGCATTTT.

The genes are TRBV30 and TRBJ2-7; D gene unclear. CDR3 length: 13 amino acids. V lost 0 bases and J lost 0, with 6 bases in between. CDR1 is GTSNPN, CDR2 SVGIG, per germline (reference sequence). DNA of the CDR3: TGTGCCTGGAGTGTATCGTTCTCCTACGAGCAGTACTTC. Its protein product is CAWSVSFSYEQYF.

This chain joins TRBV7-3 and TRBJ2-3; a possible D gene is TRBD2 (5 bases). Per the germline V gene, CDR1 is SGHTA and CDR2 is FQGTGA. This CDR3 spans 14 amino acids. The V and J ends lost 5 bases and 4 bases respectively, with 13 bases between them. CDR3 amino acids: CASSAPTTSDTQYF. Written as DNA, the CDR3 is TGTGCCAGCAGCGCCCCGACTACTTCAGATACGCAGTATTTT.

With regard to this clone: One end of the junction varies from germline; a read error may be responsible. Other nucleotide sequences in the sample specify the same CDR3. The chain carries TRBV7-9 and TRBJ2-3; no definite D call. CDR1 and CDR2 from the germline V gene are SEHNR and FQNEAQ (reference sequence). This CDR3 contains 11 residues. This CDR3 reads CASTNTDTQYF. The CDR3 coding sequence is TGTGCCAGCACTAACACAGATACACAGTATTTT.

The chain employs TRBV7-3 and TRBJ2-5; TRBD2 might be the D (8 bases). The V and J ends lost 5 bases and 0 bases respectively, with 19 bases between them. CDR3 length: 17 amino acids. CDR1 is SGHTA, CDR2 FQGTGA, per germline. The CDR3 loop is CASSPGGMTGNQETQYF. For the CDR3, the DNA is TGTGCCAGCAGCCCGGGGGGGATGACAGGGAACCAAGAGACCCAGTACTTC.

V usage is TRBV16 and J usage is TRBJ2-7; TRBD2 is a possible D gene (5 bases). This CDR3 spans 18 amino acids. With 1 base removed from V and 1 base from J, the gap between germline ends came to 20 bases. Germline CDR1 reads KGHSY; CDR2 reads FQNENV. DNA of the CDR3: TGTGCCAGCAGCCAATATGGTTCGGACTCAAGCACTTCCTACGAGCAGTACTTC. It is translated as CASSQYGSDSSTSYEQYF.

The chain links TRBV7-9 to TRBJ2-5, with 9 bases matching TRBD1. CDR1 and CDR2 (germline): SEHNR, FQNEAQ (reference sequence). The V and J ends lost 5 bases and 5 bases, in that order; junction bases with no gene match: 3. CDR3 size: 13 residues. Here the CDR3 reads CASSPTGGETQYF. The CDR3 DNA follows: TGTGCCAGCAGCCCGACAGGGGGGGAGACCCAGTACTTC. Variable domain in full (rest from reference TRBV7-9 and TRBJ2-5): DTGVSQNPRHKITKRGQNVTFRCDPISEHNRLYWYRQTLGQGPEFLTYFQNEAQLEKSRLLSDRFSAERPKGSFSTLEIQRTEQGDSAMYLCASSPTGGETQYFGPGTRLLVL.

CDR3 sequence: CASSSEAHSYNEQFF. CDR3 DNA sequence: TGTGCCAGCAGCTCGGAGGCCCACTCCTACAATGAGCAGTTCTTC. This sequence joins TRBV11-2 and TRBJ2-1, with D possibly being TRBD2 (5 bases). The V gene's germline CDR1 is SGHAT and CDR2 FQNNGV. Trimming stripped 4 bases from V and 0 bases from J, with 10 bases between. The CDR3 runs 15 residues.

CDR3: CASSYKRGFLAKNIQYF. CDR3 DNA: TGTGCCAGCAGCTACAAAAGGGGGTTCTTAGCCAAAAACATTCAGTACTTC. The chain links TRBV7-8 to TRBJ2-4; D may be TRBD1 (6 bases). CDR3 length: 17 amino acids. Per the germline V gene, CDR1 is SGHVS and CDR2 is FQNEAQ. Trimming cost V 4 bases and J 0 bases, with 16 bases left between them.

This clone was seen once. The gene calls are TRBV30 and TRBJ2-1; 7 nucleotides align to TRBD2. J lost 3 bases, V lost 3 bases, and 5 bases had no gene match. The CDR3 contains 14 residues. Germline assignment: CDR1 GTSNPN and CDR2 SVGIG (reference sequence). The CDR3 DNA is TGTGCCTGGAGGGGGCTAGCGGTCTACAATGAGCAGTTCTTC. Translation: CAWRGLAVYNEQFF.

The V and J genes are TRBV4-3 and TRBJ2-6; D ambiguous. V was pared by 0 bases and J by 2 bases, with 11 bases between. The CDR3 is 17 residues long. Looked up from germline, CDR1 is LGHNA and CDR2 is YSLEER. The DNA for the CDR3 is TGCGCCAGCAGCCAAGATGTCCCAGTAACTGGGGCCAACGTCCTGACTTTC. Its translation is CASSQDVPVTGANVLTF.

The chain employs TRBV4-3 and TRBJ2-7; no clear D gene. This CDR3 is built from 14 residues. CDR1 is LGHNA and CDR2 is YSLEER in the germline V gene. The V end was cut by 3 bases, the J end by 5 bases, with 14 bases between. The CDR3 here is CASSQADYLDEQYF. In DNA form, the CDR3 reads TGCGCCAGCAGCCAGGCCGATTATCTAGACGAGCAGTACTTC.

The J gene is TRBJ2-1, the V gene TRBV2; 12 bases fit TRBD2. J gave up 5 bases and V 6 bases, and 8 bases lay outside the gene matches. Germline assignment: CDR1 SNHLY and CDR2 FYNNEI. The CDR3 extends over 16 amino acids. The CDR3 reads CASRETSGGVHNEQFF. In DNA form, the CDR3 reads TGTGCCAGCAGAGAGACTAGCGGGGGAGTCCACAATGAGCAGTTCTTC.